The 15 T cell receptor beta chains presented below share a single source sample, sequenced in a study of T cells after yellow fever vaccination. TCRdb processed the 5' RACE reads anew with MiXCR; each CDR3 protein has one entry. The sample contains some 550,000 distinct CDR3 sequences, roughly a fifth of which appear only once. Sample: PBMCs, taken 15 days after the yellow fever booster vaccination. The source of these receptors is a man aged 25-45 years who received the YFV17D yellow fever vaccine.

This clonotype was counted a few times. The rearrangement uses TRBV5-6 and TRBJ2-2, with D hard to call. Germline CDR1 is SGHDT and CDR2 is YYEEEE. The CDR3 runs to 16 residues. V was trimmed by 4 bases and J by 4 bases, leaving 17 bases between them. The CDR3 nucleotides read TGTGCCAGCAGCCCAACGCTATTCGAAACCACCGGGGAGCTGTTTTTT. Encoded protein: CASSPTLFETTGELFF.

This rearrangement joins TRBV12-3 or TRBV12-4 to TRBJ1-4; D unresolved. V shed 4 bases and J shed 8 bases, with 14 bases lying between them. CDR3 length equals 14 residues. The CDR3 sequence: CASSWGGDREKLFF. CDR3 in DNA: TGTGCCAGCAGTTGGGGAGGAGATCGGGAAAAACTGTTTTTT.

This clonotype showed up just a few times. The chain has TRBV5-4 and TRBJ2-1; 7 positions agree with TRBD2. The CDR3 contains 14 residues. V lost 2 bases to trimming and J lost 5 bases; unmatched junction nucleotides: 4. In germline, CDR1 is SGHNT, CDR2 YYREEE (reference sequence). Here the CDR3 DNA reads TGTGCCAGCAGCTTTGCGGGAGAACACAATGAGCAGTTCTTC. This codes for CASSFAGEHNEQFF.

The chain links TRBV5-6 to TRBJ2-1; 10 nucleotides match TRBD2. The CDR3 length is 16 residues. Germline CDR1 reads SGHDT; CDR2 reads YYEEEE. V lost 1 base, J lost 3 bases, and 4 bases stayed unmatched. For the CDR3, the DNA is TGTGCCAGCAGCTTGAGGACTAGCGGAATCTACAATGAGCAGTTCTTC. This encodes CASSLRTSGIYNEQFF.

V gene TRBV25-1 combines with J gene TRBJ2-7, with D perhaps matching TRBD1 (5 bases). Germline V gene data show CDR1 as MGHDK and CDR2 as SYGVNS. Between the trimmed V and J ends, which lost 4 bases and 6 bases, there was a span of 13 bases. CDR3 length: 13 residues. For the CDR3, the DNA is TGTGCCAGCAGTGGGGTAGGGGTGCGCGAGCAGTACTTC. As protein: CASSGVGVREQYF.

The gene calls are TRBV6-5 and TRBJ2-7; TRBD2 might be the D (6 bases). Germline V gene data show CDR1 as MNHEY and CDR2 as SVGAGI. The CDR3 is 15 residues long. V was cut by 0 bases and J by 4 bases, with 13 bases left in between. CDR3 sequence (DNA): TGTGCCAGCAGTTACTCCCCGGGGAGGCCATACGAGCAGTACTTC. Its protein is CASSYSPGRPYEQYF.

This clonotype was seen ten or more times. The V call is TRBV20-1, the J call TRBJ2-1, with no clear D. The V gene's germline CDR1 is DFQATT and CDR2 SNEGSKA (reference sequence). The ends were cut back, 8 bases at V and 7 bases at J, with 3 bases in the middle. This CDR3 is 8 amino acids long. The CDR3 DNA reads TGCAGTCCTAATGAGCAGTTCTTC. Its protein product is CSPNEQFF.

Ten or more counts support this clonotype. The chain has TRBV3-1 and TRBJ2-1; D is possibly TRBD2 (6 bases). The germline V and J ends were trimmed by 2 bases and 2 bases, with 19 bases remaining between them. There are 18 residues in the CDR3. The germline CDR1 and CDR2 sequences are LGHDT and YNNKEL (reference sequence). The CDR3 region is CASSQPPSPSAAYNEQFF. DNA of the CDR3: TGTGCCAGCAGCCAACCGCCCTCTCCTAGCGCCGCCTACAATGAGCAGTTCTTC.

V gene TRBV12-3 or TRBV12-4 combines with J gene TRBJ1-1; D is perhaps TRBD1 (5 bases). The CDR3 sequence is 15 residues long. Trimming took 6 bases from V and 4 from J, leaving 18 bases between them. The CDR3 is CASSYGWGYGTEAFF. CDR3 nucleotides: TGTGCCAGCAGCTACGGGTGGGGGTACGGCACTGAAGCTTTCTTT.

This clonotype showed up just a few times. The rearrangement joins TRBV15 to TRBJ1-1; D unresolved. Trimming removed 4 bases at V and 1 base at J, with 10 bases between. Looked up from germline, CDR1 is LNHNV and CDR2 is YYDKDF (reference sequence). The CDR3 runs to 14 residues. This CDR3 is CATSIGLTNTEAFF. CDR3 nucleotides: TGTGCCACCAGCATCGGACTCACGAACACTGAAGCTTTCTTT. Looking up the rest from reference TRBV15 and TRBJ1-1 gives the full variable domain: DAMVIQNPRYQVTQFGKPVTLSCSQTLNHNVMYWYQQKSSQAPKLLFHYYDKDFNNEADTPDNFQSRRPNTSFCFLDIRSPGLGDTAMYLCATSIGLTNTEAFFGQGTRLTVV.

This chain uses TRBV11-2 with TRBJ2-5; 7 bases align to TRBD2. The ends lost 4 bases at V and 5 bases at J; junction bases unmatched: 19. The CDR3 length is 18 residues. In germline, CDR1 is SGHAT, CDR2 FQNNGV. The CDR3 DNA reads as TGTGCCAGCAGCTCAACTGCGCATGGGGGGGGAGAGTGGGAGACCCAGTACTTC. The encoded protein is CASSSTAHGGGEWETQYF.

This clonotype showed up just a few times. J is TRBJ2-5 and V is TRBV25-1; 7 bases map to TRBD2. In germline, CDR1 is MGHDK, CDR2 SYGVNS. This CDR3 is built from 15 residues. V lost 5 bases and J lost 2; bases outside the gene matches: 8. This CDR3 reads CASSLSGARQETQYF. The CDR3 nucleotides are TGTGCCAGCAGTTTAAGCGGGGCCCGACAAGAGACCCAGTACTTC.

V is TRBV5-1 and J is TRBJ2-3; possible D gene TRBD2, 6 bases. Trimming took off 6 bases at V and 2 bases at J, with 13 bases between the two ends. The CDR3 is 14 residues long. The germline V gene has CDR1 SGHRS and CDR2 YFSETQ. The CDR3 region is CASTDGSATDTQYF. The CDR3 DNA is TGCGCCAGCACCGACGGGAGTGCCACAGATACGCAGTATTTT. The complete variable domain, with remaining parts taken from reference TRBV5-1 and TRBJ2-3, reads KAGVTQTPRYLIKTRGQQVTLSCSPISGHRSVSWYQQTPGQGLQFLFEYFSETQRNKGNFPGRFSGRQFSNSRSEMNVSTLELGDSALYLCASTDGSATDTQYFGPGTRLTVL.

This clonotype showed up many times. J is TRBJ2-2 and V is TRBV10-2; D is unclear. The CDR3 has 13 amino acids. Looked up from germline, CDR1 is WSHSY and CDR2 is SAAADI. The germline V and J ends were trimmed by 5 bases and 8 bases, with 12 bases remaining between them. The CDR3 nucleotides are TGCGCCAGCAGTCTTGTCAGCTCTGGGGAGCTGTTTTTT. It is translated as CASSLVSSGELFF.

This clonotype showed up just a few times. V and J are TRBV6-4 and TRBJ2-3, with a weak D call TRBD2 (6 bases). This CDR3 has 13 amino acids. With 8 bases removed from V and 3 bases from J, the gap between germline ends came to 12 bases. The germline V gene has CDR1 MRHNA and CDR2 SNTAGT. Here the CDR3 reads CASGPGLTDTQYF. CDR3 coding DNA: TGTGCCAGCGGACCGGGACTGACAGATACGCAGTATTTT.